This section outlines one T cell receptor beta chain sequence together with its context. Trimming took 3 bases from V and 4 from J, leaving 16 bases between them. The CDR3 runs to 16 residues. Per germline, CDR1 KGHSH and CDR2 LQKENI. These data are taken from a study of blood T cell repertoires in COVID-19. In the original workflow: Nucleated cell counts were estimated from reference gene primer amplification. Produced via immunoSEQ multiplex PCR; TCRdb's table is partial and in-frame only. Clonal size and the V and J genes are those of that table, whereas D and trimming came from the DNA. The sample has some 200,000 clones, more than 75% seen once.

The receptor was isolated from a woman between 35 and 50 years old with acute COVID-19. This chain connects TRBV18 to TRBJ2-1; maybe TRBD1 (9 bases). Input material: PBMCs or T cells enriched from blood (not recorded which). The CDR3 spells CASSPKRGTGYNEQFF. CDR3 DNA: TGTGCCAGCTCACCTAAGCGGGGGACAGGGTACAATGAGCAGTTCTTC.